This is a list of T cell receptor beta chains from one sample in a study of cytomegalovirus exposure and HLA in healthy donors. Only in-frame clones appear in the TCRdb table, and some are missing; sequencing was by immunoSEQ multiplex PCR. The table has over 65,000 clones, roughly four fifths seen once; the top ten hold about 7.4%. Specimen: PBMCs. The receptors here all came from a woman in her twenties or thirties in good health and CMV-seropositive. Each CDR3 is given with its conserved first and last residue. Each record gives: V gene, clone size, D gene, J gene, CDR3 protein, CDR3 DNA. A D gene is named only where the DNA matches it firmly. Clone sizes are given selectively: once, few, many, or a class where the clone is expanded.

>TRBV5-1|-|-|TRBJ2-2
CASSRTGELFF
TGCGCCAGCAGCCGCACCGGGGAGCTGTTTTTT
>TRBV5-6|-|-|TRBJ2-1
CASSWANEQFF
TGTGCCAGCAGCTGGGCTAATGAGCAGTTCTTC
>TRBV6-1|-|TRBD2|TRBJ2-3
CASSEASRTSGSHRTDTQYF
TGTGCCAGCAGTGAAGCAAGCAGGACTAGCGGGAGTCACCGCACAGATACGCAGTATTTT
>TRBV7-2|-|TRBD1|TRBJ1-2
CASSLSGQRYGYTF
TGTGCCAGCAGCTTATCGGGACAGCGCTATGGCTACACCTTC
>TRBV5-1|few|-|TRBJ2-7
CASNLRPTYEQYF
TGCGCCAGCAACCTTCGTCCTACCTACGAGCAGTACTTC
>TRBV7-6|-|-|TRBJ1-3
CASSQAAPVSGNTIYF
TGTGCCAGCAGCCAGGCCGCTCCGGTTTCTGGAAACACCATATATTTT
>TRBV9|-|-|TRBJ1-3
CASSVAGDRSGNTIYF
TGTGCCAGCAGCGTAGCGGGGGACCGCTCTGGAAACACCATATATTTT
>TRBV4-2|-|TRBD1|TRBJ2-3
CASSQDLGGDGTDTQYF
TGTGCCAGCAGCCAAGATCTAGGGGGCGACGGCACAGATACGCAGTATTTT
>TRBV29-1|-|-|TRBJ1-2
CSVEDDNPRPQAAYGYTF
TGCAGCGTTGAAGACGACAACCCCCGACCCCAAGCCGCCTATGGCTACACCTTC
>TRBV6-1|-|-|TRBJ2-7
CASSESGLTYEQYF
TGTGCCAGCAGTGAATCAGGACTGACCTACGAGCAGTACTTC
>TRBV19|-|-|TRBJ1-2
CASRMGVRSGNYGYTF
TGTGCCAGTAGGATGGGGGTCAGGAGCGGGAACTATGGCTACACCTTC
>TRBV6-5|few|-|TRBJ2-2
CASSYFREPNTGELFF
TGTGCCAGCAGTTACTTCCGGGAGCCCAACACCGGGGAGCTGTTTTTT
>TRBV29-1|-|-|TRBJ2-5
CSVEDRTPKGETQYF
TGCAGCGTTGAAGATCGGACACCGAAGGGTGAGACCCAGTACTTC
>TRBV6-5|few|TRBD2|TRBJ2-7
CASRAGESYEQYF
TGTGCCAGCCGGGCGGGAGAGTCCTACGAGCAGTACTTC
>TRBV28|once|-|TRBJ1-5
CASRESNQPQHF
TGTGCCAGCAGGGAGAGCAATCAGCCCCAGCATTTT
>TRBV4-2|-|TRBD1|TRBJ1-2
CASSQDPRTGGDGYTF
TGTGCCAGCAGCCAAGATCCTCGGACAGGGGGAGATGGCTACACCTTC
>TRBV28|-|-|TRBJ1-2
CASSLGTTLGLFNYGYTF
TGTGCCAGCAGTTTAGGGACAACCTTGGGGTTATTTAACTATGGCTACACCTTC
>TRBV7-2|few|TRBD1|TRBJ1-1
CASSPRQGGTEAFF
TGTGCCAGCAGCCCTCGACAGGGAGGCACTGAAGCTTTCTTT
>TRBV7-2|few|-|TRBJ1-1
CASSYTPGLGGNTEAFF
TGTGCCAGCAGTTACACTCCGGGACTGGGGGGGAACACTGAAGCTTTCTTT
>TRBV9|-|TRBD1|TRBJ1-6
CASRRDSQNSPLHF
TGTGCCAGCAGGCGGGACAGCCAAAATTCACCCCTCCACTTT
>TRBV19|few|TRBD1|TRBJ1-5
CASTIGGGSNQPQHF
TGTGCCAGTACGATAGGGGGCGGGAGCAATCAGCCCCAGCATTTT
>TRBV25-1|-|TRBD2|TRBJ2-1
CASSEPEAGAGYNEQFF
TGTGCCAGCAGTGAACCTGAAGCGGGAGCGGGCTACAATGAGCAGTTCTTC
>TRBV28|-|-|TRBJ1-4
CASSLWGARTNEKLFF
TGTGCCAGCAGTTTATGGGGGGCTAGAACTAATGAAAAACTGTTTTTT
>TRBV4-1|-|TRBD1|TRBJ2-7
CASSPRQGGSSYEQYF
TGCGCCAGCAGCCCTCGACAGGGCGGAAGCTCCTACGAGCAGTACTTC
>TRBV7-8|-|TRBD1|TRBJ1-6
CASRDPGQGWNSPLHF
TGTGCCAGCAGGGATCCGGGACAGGGGTGGAATTCACCCCTCCACTTT
>TRBV19|-|-|TRBJ1-2
CASSISAAGASDLYGYTF
TGTGCCAGTAGTATATCGGCTGCAGGGGCCTCGGACCTTTATGGCTACACCTTC
>TRBV27|-|-|TRBJ2-2
CASSLSPRGELFF
TGTGCCAGCAGTTTATCCCCCCGCGGGGAGCTGTTTTTT
>TRBV2|-|TRBD1|TRBJ2-3
CASSESTGRSTDTQYF
TGTGCCAGCAGTGAATCGACAGGGAGAAGCACAGATACGCAGTATTTT
>TRBV7-6|-|-|TRBJ2-5
CASSLAGGGSETQYF
TGTGCCAGCAGCTTAGCGGGAGGGGGTTCGGAGACCCAGTACTTC
>TRBV28|-|TRBD1|TRBJ1-5
CASSLLRNRGFGNQPQHF
TGTGCCAGCAGTTTATTACGGAACAGGGGTTTTGGCAATCAGCCCCAGCATTTT
>TRBV6-1|-|-|TRBJ2-7
CASSDVGGAYEQYF
TGTGCCAGCAGTGACGTAGGGGGTGCCTACGAGCAGTACTTC
>TRBV4-3|few|TRBD1|TRBJ2-3
CASSQGTGVVDTQYF
TGCGCCAGCAGCCAAGGGACAGGGGTGGTAGATACGCAGTATTTT
>TRBV4-2|-|-|TRBJ2-1
CASSPRLPAMNEQFF
TGTGCCAGCAGCCCCAGACTACCGGCTATGAATGAGCAGTTCTTC
>TRBV30|-|TRBD1|TRBJ1-1
CAGRQGRGTEAFF
TGTGCCGGTCGACAGGGGCGAGGTACTGAAGCTTTCTTT
>TRBV11-1|-|-|TRBJ2-7
CASSLAAASYEQYF
TGTGCCAGCAGCTTAGCAGCGGCTAGCTACGAGCAGTACTTC
>TRBV11-2|-|TRBD2|TRBJ2-2
CASSLKGGSGRSGELFF
TGTGCCAGCAGCCTGAAGGGGGGTAGCGGGAGGTCCGGGGAGCTGTTTTTT
>TRBV29-1|-|TRBD2|TRBJ2-2
CSVVIAGGPRELFF
TGCAGCGTTGTGATAGCGGGAGGGCCACGGGAGCTGTTTTTT
>TRBV10-3|-|-|TRBJ2-1
CAISGFRAGQNEQFF
TGTGCCATCAGTGGGTTTCGAGCGGGACAAAATGAGCAGTTCTTC
>TRBV30|few|-|TRBJ1-5
CAWSGGGSQPQHF
TGTGCCTGGAGCGGGGGGGGGTCCCAGCCCCAGCATTTT
>TRBV7-9|-|-|TRBJ2-4
CASSLTGGKNIQYF
TGTGCCAGCAGCTTAACTGGGGGGAAAAACATTCAGTACTTC
>TRBV10-2|few|-|TRBJ1-1
CASSDWPNTEAFF
TGCGCCAGCAGTGACTGGCCGAACACTGAAGCTTTCTTT
>TRBV14|-|-|TRBJ2-2
CASSQEREQLVTGELFF
TGTGCCAGCAGCCAAGAGAGGGAACAGCTCGTCACCGGGGAGCTGTTTTTT
>TRBV19|once|TRBD2|TRBJ2-1
CASSIVSGPNNEQFF
TGTGCCAGTAGTATAGTTAGCGGGCCTAACAATGAGCAGTTCTTC
>TRBV6-1|-|-|TRBJ1-6
CASSESPGGISPLHF
TGTGCCAGCAGTGAGAGTCCCGGGGGTATTTCACCCCTCCACTTT
>TRBV9|-|-|TRBJ2-4
CASSLNGSIQYF
TGTGCCAGCAGCCTTAACGGGAGCATTCAGTACTTC
>TRBV5-1|-|TRBD1|TRBJ2-1
CASSLPDRDSNEQFF
TGCGCCAGCAGCTTACCCGACAGGGACAGCAATGAGCAGTTCTTC
>TRBV5-1|medium-sized|-|TRBJ1-5
CASSIGTGQPQHF
TGCGCCAGCAGCATAGGCACGGGGCAGCCCCAGCATTTT
>TRBV7-2|-|TRBD2|TRBJ2-7
CATTRLAEASYEQYF
TGTGCCACCACTAGACTAGCGGAAGCCTCCTACGAGCAGTACTTC
>TRBV6-5|once|TRBD1|TRBJ1-2
CASSYSGTAYGYTF
TGTGCCAGCAGTTACTCAGGGACAGCATATGGCTACACCTTC
>TRBV28|-|TRBD2|TRBJ2-7
CASSLRGGTSATSYEQYF
TGTGCCAGCAGCCTTAGGGGTGGGACTAGCGCAACCTCCTACGAGCAGTACTTC
>TRBV30|few|-|TRBJ1-2
CAWSDQIGYGYTF
TGTGCCTGGAGCGACCAGATCGGGTATGGCTACACCTTC
>TRBV10-2|-|TRBD1|TRBJ1-1
CATRDSNTEAFF
TGCGCCACCAGGGACAGTAACACTGAAGCTTTCTTT
>TRBV7-9|-|-|TRBJ1-1
CASSLGGTRGAFF
TGTGCCAGCAGCTTAGGGGGGACTCGTGGAGCTTTCTTT